The clone carrying this T cell receptor (beta chain) has ten or more counts. Its specificity is not known. Each 10 ml fresh peripheral blood draw supplied the PBMCs. CDR3 size: 14 residues. Germline CDR1 is MDHEN and CDR2 is SYDVKM. The trim removed 7 bases at V and 8 bases at J, leaving 7 bases unmatched. The sample is drawn from a study of T cells in Graves' hyperthyroidism and ophthalmopathy. Broader study findings: A 13 V-J model separated ophthalmopathy from stable hyperthyroidism. Peripheral blood also featured most of the thyroid clonotypes expanded above 0.001.

The investigators amplified TCR beta CDR3 regions from RNA transcripts. Carried out on the TCR CDR3, a first-round RT-PCR used the HTBI primer set. TCRdb processed the multiplex PCR reads anew with MiXCR; each CDR3 protein has one entry. The table records 550,000 to 800,000 distinct CDR3 sequences, 16% of them present only once. This sequence originates from a man aged 18-30 years with Graves' hyperthyroidism. Sequencing was carried out using blood. The chain uses TRBV28 and TRBJ2-1; 11 bases align to TRBD2. The CDR3 DNA follows: TGTGCCAGCAAAACTAGCGGGAGTCTCTATGAGCAGTTCTTC. It codes for CASKTSGSLYEQFF.